These T cell receptor beta chains were read from a single sample in a study of blood T cell repertoires in COVID-19. Libraries were prepared by immunoSEQ multiplex PCR; TCRdb keeps only in-frame clonotypes and omits some of them. The table lists about 230,000 clones, more than 75% of them singletons. The sample taken for sequencing was peripheral blood. The receptors derive from a middle-aged man with acute or convalescent COVID-19. The conserved cysteine and the conserved F or W are not part of the CDR3 here. Not all rows give a size; the values are once, few, many and, for expanded clones, a class.

clone_size | j_call | v_call | cdr3_length | cdr3_aa
. | TRBJ2-1 | TRBV11-2 | 13 | ASSLEVGEGDEQF
. | TRBJ2-7 | TRBV4-3 | 13 | ASSQDLTGTYEQY
. | TRBJ1-6 | TRBV11-2 | 15 | ASSPRTGSSYNSPLH
. | TRBJ2-3 | TRBV4-2 | 16 | ASSRGTSGGVSTDTQY
. | TRBJ2-1 | TRBV27 | 11 | ASSLDTGIEQF
. | TRBJ1-5 | TRBV5-1 | 14 | ASSLPNRDNNQPQH
. | TRBJ2-7 | TRBV13 | 14 | ASSLGRIFGSYEQY
. | TRBJ2-7 | TRBV3-1/TRBV3-2 | 10 | ASSQDQVEQY
. | TRBJ1-5 | TRBV6-5 | 11 | ASSPGWNQPQH
. | TRBJ2-1 | TRBV19 | 12 | ASALAGEANEQF
. | TRBJ2-1 | TRBV9 | 14 | ASSGGSYQAYNEQF
. | TRBJ1-2 | TRBV3-1/TRBV3-2 | 14 | ASSQERGNPNYGYT
. | TRBJ1-5 | TRBV6-5 | 12 | ASSNLDGNQPQH
. | TRBJ1-2 | TRBV7-2 | 15 | ASSLIVVRLPRYGYT
. | TRBJ2-7 | TRBV5-1 | 11 | ASSSGSSYEQY
. | TRBJ1-1 | TRBV4-3 | 13 | ASSQAAVVTTEAF
. | TRBJ1-5 | TRBV24-1 | 12 | ATRTNGSNQPQH
. | TRBJ2-3 | TRBV2 | 14 | ASGRGLEIVGDTQY
. | TRBJ1-4 | TRBV19 | 13 | ASSEKKRTNEKLF
once | TRBJ1-5 | TRBV2 | 13 | ASSEGRGLVQPQH
. | TRBJ1-1 | TRBV11-1 | 10 | ASSFRATEAF
. | TRBJ2-3 | TRBV4-3 | 13 | ASSQDRGGTDTQY
. | TRBJ2-1 | TRBV19 | 13 | ASSSKRGGLGEQF
. | TRBJ1-2 | TRBV2 | 16 | ASSASQNPGARVYGYT
few | TRBJ1-2 | TRBV4-3 | 13 | ASSQGRTGSHGYT
. | TRBJ2-5 | TRBV9 | 13 | ASSASSGGQETQY
once | TRBJ1-4 | TRBV3-1/TRBV3-2 | 13 | ASSPPGHLNEKLF
. | TRBJ2-7 | TRBV6-5 | 12 | ASSVGPSGGSEY
. | TRBJ1-5 | TRBV7-8 | 12 | ASSWGDGNQPQH
. | TRBJ2-1 | TRBV19 | 13 | ASSPGTSFSNEQF
. | TRBJ1-2 | TRBV15 | 12 | ATSRPLSERGYT
. | TRBJ2-7 | TRBV19 | 13 | ASRRAEGGPYEQY
. | TRBJ1-6 | TRBV19 | 14 | ASSPRSGQIRVPLH
. | TRBJ2-1 | TRBV4-3 | 15 | ASSQTLAPGSYNEQF
. | TRBJ2-2 | TRBV19 | 15 | ASSIGRDRANTGELF
. | TRBJ1-1 | TRBV3-1/TRBV3-2 | 9 | ASSRGDEAF
. | TRBJ1-1 | TRBV14 | 11 | ASSQVRNTEAF
. | TRBJ1-1 | TRBV7-2 | 13 | ASSPHRLPNTEAF
. | TRBJ1-6 | TRBV5-1 | 14 | ASRSSTGEVYSPLH
. | TRBJ1-4 | TRBV21-1 | 15 | ASSPGLRRATNEKLF
. | TRBJ1-2 | TRBV6-5 | 12 | ASRLRGQGYGYT
. | TRBJ1-1 | TRBV9 | 14 | ASSASLNAGATEAF